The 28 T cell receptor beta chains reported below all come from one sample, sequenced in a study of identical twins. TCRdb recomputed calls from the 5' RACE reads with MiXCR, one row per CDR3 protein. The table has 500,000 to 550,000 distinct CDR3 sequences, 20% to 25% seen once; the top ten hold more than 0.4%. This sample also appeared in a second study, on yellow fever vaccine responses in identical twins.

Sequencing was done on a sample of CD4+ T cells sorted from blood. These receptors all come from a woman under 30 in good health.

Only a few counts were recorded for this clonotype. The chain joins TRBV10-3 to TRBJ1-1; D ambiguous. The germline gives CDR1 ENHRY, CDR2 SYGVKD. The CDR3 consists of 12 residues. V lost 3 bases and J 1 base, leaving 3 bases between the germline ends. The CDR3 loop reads CAISDRNTEAFF. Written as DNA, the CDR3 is TGTGCCATCAGTGATAGGAACACTGAAGCTTTCTTT.

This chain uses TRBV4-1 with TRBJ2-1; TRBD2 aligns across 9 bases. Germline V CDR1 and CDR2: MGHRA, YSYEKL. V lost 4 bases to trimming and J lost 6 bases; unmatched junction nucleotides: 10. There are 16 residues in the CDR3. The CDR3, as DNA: TGCGCCAGCAGCCTACAGCGGGGGGTATCAGTCAATGAGCAGTTCTTC. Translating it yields CASSLQRGVSVNEQFF.

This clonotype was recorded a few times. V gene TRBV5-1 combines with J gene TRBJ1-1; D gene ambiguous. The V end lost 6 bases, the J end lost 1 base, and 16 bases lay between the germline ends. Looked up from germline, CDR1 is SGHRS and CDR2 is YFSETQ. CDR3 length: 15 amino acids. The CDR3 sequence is CASTRAGQRNTEAFF. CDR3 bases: TGCGCCAGCACCCGGGCCGGGCAGAGGAACACTGAAGCTTTCTTT.

CDR3 in amino acids: CASSLTGGKPNEQFF. The CDR3, as DNA: TGTGCCAGCAGTCTGACAGGGGGCAAACCCAATGAGCAGTTCTTC. The gene calls are TRBV12-3 or TRBV12-4 and TRBJ2-1, with 10 bases fitting TRBD1. The CDR3 contains 15 residues. Trimming removed 5 bases from V and 6 bases from J; junction bases left unmatched: 7.

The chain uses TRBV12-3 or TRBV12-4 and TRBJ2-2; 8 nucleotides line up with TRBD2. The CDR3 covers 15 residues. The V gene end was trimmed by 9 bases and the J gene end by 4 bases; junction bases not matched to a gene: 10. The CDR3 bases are TGTGCCAGTACCGAGCGGGGGATGGGCACCGGGGAGCTGTTTTTT. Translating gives CASTERGMGTGELFF.

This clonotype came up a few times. CDR3 sequence reads: CASSLDYRNTGELFF. The DNA of the CDR3 is TGTGCCAGCAGCTTAGACTACAGGAACACCGGGGAGCTGTTTTTT. The chain links TRBV7-8 to TRBJ2-2, with D hard to call. Trimming removed 1 base at V and 1 base at J, with 7 bases between. In germline, CDR1 is SGHVS, CDR2 FQNEAQ. The CDR3 is 15 amino acids.

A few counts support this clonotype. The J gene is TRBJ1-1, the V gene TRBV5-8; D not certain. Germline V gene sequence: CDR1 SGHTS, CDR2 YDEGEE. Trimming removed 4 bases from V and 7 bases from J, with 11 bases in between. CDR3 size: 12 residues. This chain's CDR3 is CASSMPGYEAFF. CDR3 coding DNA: TGTGCCAGCAGCATGCCGGGATATGAAGCTTTCTTT.

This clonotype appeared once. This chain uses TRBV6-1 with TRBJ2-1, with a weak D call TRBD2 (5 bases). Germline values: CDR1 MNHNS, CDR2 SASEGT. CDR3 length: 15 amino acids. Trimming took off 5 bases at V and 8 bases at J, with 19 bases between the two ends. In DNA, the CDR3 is TGTGCCAGCAGTAAGGGCCATTCGGGGTCCGATGAGCAGTTCTTC. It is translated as CASSKGHSGSDEQFF.

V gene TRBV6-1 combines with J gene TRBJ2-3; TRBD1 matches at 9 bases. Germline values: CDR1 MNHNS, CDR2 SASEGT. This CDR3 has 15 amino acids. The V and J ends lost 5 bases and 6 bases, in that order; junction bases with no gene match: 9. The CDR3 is CASSHRDRGLDTQYF. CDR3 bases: TGTGCCAGCAGTCATCGCGACAGGGGGTTGGATACGCAGTATTTT.

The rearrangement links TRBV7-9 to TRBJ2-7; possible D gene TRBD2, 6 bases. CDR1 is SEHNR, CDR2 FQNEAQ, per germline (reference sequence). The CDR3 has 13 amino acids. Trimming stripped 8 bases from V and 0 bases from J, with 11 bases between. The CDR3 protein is CASGGTASYEQYF. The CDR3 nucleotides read TGTGCCAGCGGCGGGACGGCCTCCTACGAGCAGTACTTC.

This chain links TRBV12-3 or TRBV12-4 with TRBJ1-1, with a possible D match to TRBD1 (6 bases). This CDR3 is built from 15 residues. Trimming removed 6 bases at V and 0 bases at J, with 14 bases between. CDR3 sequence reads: CASRPRGTLNTEAFF. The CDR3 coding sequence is TGTGCCAGCAGACCGAGGGGGACTTTGAACACTGAAGCTTTCTTT.

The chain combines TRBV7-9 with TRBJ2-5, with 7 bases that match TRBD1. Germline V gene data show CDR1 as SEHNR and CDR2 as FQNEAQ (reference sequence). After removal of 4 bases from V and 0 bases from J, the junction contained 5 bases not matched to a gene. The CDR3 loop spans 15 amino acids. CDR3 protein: CASSSTDRHQETQYF. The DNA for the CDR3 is TGTGCCAGCAGCTCAACGGACAGGCACCAAGAGACCCAGTACTTC.

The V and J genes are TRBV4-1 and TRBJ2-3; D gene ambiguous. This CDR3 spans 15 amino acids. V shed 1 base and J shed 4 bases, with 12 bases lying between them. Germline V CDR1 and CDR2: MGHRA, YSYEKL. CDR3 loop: CASSQVGVAADTQYF. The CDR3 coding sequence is TGCGCCAGCAGCCAAGTCGGTGTGGCGGCAGATACGCAGTATTTT.

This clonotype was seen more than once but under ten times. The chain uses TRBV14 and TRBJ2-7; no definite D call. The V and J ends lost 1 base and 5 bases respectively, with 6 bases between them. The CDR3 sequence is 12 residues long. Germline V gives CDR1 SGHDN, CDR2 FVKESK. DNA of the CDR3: TGTGCCAGCAGCCAAGGATACAACGAGCAGTACTTC. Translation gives CASSQGYNEQYF. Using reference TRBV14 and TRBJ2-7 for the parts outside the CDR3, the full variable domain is EAGVTQFPSHSVIEKGQTVTLRCDPISGHDNLYWYRRVMGKEIKFLLHFVKESKQDESGMPNNRFLAERTGGTYSTLKVQPAELEDSGVYFCASSQGYNEQYFGPGTRLTVT.

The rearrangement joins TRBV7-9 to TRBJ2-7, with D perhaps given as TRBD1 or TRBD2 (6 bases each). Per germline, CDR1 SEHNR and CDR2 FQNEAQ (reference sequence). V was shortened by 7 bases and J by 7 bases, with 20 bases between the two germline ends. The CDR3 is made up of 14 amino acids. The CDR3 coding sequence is TGTGCCAGCAACCACCCAGGGGCTGGGGGGGAGCAGTACGTC. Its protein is CASNHPGAGGEQYV.

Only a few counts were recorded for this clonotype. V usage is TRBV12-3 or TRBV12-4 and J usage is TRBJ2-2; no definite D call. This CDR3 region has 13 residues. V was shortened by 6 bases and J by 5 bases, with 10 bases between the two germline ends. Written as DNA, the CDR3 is TGTGCCAGCAGCGACGGACGGACCGGGGAGCTGTTTTTT. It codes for CASSDGRTGELFF.

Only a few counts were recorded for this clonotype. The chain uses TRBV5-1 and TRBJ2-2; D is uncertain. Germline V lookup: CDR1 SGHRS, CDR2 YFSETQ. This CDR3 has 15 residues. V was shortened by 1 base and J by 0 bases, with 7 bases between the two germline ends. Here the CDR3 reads CASSLLLSNTGELFF. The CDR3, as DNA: TGCGCCAGCAGCTTGTTGCTGTCGAACACCGGGGAGCTGTTTTTT.

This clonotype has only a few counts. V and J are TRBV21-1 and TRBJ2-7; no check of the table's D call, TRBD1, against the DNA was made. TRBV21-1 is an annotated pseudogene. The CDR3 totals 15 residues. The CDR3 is CASSKTGQGNYEQYF. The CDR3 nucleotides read TGTGCCAGCAGCAAGACGGGACAGGGGAACTACGAGCAGTACTTC.

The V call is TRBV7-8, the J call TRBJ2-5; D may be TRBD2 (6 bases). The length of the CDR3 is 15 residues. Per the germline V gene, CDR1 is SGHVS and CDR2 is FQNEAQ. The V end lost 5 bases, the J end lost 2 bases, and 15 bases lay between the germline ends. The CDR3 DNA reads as TGTGCCAGCAGCGAGGCACCCCGGGGGCAAGAGACCCAGTACTTC. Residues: CASSEAPRGQETQYF.

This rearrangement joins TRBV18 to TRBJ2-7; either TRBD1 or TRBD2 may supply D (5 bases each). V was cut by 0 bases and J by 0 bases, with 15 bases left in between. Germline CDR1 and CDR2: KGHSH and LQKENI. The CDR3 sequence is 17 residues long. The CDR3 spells CASSPPGWGSDSYEQYF. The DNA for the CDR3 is TGTGCCAGCTCACCACCTGGTTGGGGGAGTGACTCCTACGAGCAGTACTTC. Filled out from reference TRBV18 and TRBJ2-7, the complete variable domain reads NAGVMQNPRHLVRRRGQEARLRCSPMKGHSHVYWYRQLPEEGLKFMVYLQKENIIDESGMPKERFSAEFPKEGPSILRIQQVVRGDSAAYFCASSPPGWGSDSYEQYFGPGTRLTVT.

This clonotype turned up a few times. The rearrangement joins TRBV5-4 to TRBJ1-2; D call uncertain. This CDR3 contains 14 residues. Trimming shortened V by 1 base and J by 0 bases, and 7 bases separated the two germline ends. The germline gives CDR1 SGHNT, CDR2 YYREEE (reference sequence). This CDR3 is CASSLWSANYGYTF. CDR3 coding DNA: TGTGCCAGCAGCTTGTGGTCAGCTAACTATGGCTACACCTTC.

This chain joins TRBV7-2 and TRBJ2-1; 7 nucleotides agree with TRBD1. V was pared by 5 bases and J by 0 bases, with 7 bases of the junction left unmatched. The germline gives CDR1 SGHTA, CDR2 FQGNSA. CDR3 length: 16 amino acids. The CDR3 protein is CASSARQGRSYNEQFF. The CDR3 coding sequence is TGTGCCAGCAGCGCCAGACAGGGCCGCTCCTACAATGAGCAGTTCTTC.

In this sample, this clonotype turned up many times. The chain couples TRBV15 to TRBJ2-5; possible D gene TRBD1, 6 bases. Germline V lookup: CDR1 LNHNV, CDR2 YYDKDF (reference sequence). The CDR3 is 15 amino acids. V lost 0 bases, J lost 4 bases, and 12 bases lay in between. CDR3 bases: TGTGCCACCAGCAGAGACACAGGGCCCCCAGAGACCCAGTACTTC. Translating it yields CATSRDTGPPETQYF.

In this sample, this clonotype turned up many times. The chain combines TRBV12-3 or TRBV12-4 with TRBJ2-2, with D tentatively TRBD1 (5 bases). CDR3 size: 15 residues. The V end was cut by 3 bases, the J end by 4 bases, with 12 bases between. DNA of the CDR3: TGTGCCAGCAGTTTTTGGCAGGGCGGCACCGGGGAGCTGTTTTTT. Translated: CASSFWQGGTGELFF.

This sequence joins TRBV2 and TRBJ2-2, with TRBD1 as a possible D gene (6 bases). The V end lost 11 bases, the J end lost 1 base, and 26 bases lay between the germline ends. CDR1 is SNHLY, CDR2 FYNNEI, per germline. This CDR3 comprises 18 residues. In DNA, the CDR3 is TGTGCCTTCTGCCCTACCTCTACAGGGTTACAGAACACCGGGGAGCTGTTTTTT. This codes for CAFCPTSTGLQNTGELFF. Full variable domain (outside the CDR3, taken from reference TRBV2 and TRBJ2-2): EPEVTQTPSHQVTQMGQEVILRCVPISNHLYFYWYRQILGQKVEFLVSFYNNEISEKSEIFDDQFSVERPDGSNFTLKIRSTKLEDSAMYFCAFCPTSTGLQNTGELFFGEGSRLTVL.

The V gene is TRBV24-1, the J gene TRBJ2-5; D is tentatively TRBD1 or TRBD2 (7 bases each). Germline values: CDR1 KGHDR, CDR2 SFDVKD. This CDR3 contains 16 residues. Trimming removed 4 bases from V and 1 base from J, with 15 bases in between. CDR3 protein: CATSEAGGEPQETQYF. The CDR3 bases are TGTGCCACCAGTGAGGCAGGGGGGGAACCCCAAGAGACCCAGTACTTC.

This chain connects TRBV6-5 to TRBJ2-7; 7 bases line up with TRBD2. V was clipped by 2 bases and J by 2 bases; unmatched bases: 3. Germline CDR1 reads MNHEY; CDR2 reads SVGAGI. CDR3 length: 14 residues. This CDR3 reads CASSYGEGPYEQYV. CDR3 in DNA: TGTGCCAGCAGTTACGGGGAGGGTCCCTACGAGCAGTACGTC.

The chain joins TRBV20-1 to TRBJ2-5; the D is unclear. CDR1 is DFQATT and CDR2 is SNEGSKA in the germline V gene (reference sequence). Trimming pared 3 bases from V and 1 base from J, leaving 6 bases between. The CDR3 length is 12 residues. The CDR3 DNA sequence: TGCAGTGCTAGTTCTTTCCAAGAGACCCAGTACTTC. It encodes CSASSFQETQYF.